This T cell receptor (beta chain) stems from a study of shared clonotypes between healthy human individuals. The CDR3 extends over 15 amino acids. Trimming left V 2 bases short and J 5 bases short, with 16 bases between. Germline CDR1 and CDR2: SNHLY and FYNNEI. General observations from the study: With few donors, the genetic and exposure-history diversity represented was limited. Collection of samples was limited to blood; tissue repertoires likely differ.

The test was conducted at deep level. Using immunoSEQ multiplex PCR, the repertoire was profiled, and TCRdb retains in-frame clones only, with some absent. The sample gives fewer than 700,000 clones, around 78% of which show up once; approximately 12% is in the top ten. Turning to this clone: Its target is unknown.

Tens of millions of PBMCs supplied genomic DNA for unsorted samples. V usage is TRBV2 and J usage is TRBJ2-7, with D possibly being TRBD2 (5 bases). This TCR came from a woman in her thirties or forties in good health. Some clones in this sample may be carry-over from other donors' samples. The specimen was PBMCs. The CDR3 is CASSETLASRHEQYF. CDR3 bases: TGTGCCAGCAGTGAAACGCTAGCTAGCCGTCACGAGCAGTACTTC.